The 26 T cell receptor beta chains below were found in one sample sequenced in a study of identical twins. TCRdb itself ran the 5' RACE reads through MiXCR, one entry per CDR3 protein. Counted here are approximately 670,000 distinct CDR3 sequences, 5.5% to 6.5% occurring once; the ten biggest clones make up around 1.9%. The sample consisted of naive T cells sorted from blood. These receptors came from a man aged 18 to 29 in good health.

Ten or more counts support this clonotype. The V and J genes are TRBV20-1 and TRBJ2-5, with TRBD1 matching over 7 bases. Germline V gene data show CDR1 as DFQATT and CDR2 as SNEGSKA (reference sequence). The CDR3 spans 13 residues. With V trimmed by 4 bases and J by 2 bases, 4 bases remained unmatched. The DNA for the CDR3 is TGCAGTGCTATACAGGGGCAACAAGAGACCCAGTACTTC. Translation gives CSAIQGQQETQYF.

This clonotype was seen at least ten times. The chain joins TRBV24-1 to TRBJ2-1; 11 bases are shared with TRBD2. The CDR3 is 16 amino acids. CDR1 KGHDR and CDR2 SFDVKD come from the germline V gene. V was pared by 0 bases and J by 5 bases, with 2 bases of the junction left unmatched. Here the CDR3 reads CATSDLGTSGDNEQFF. As DNA, the CDR3 is TGTGCCACCAGTGATTTGGGGACTAGCGGTGACAATGAGCAGTTCTTC.

In its sample, this clonotype was seen a few times. V usage is TRBV15 and J usage is TRBJ2-7; no clear D gene. V was clipped by 0 bases and J by 7 bases, with 7 bases between them. This CDR3 spans 12 amino acids. CDR1 is LNHNV and CDR2 is YYDKDF in the germline V gene (reference sequence). CDR3 sequence: CATSREVGEQYF. CDR3 nucleotides: TGTGCCACCAGCAGAGAGGTGGGGGAGCAGTACTTC. The whole variable domain, remainder taken from reference TRBV15 and TRBJ2-7, is DAMVIQNPRYQVTQFGKPVTLSCSQTLNHNVMYWYQQKSSQAPKLLFHYYDKDFNNEADTPDNFQSRRPNTSFCFLDIRSPGLGDTAMYLCATSREVGEQYFGPGTRLTVT.

The chain couples TRBV12-3 or TRBV12-4 to TRBJ1-5, with a possible D match to TRBD1 (5 bases). This CDR3 is built from 15 residues. Trimming pared 3 bases from V and 5 bases from J, leaving 14 bases between. The CDR3 is CASSLYMVGDQPQHF. CDR3 bases: TGTGCCAGCAGTTTGTATATGGTGGGGGATCAGCCCCAGCATTTT.

V usage is TRBV29-1 and J usage is TRBJ2-7; D possibly matches TRBD1 or TRBD2 (6 bases each). Looked up from germline, CDR1 is SQVTM and CDR2 is ANQGSEA. V shed 5 bases and J shed 7 bases, with 18 bases lying between them. CDR3 length: 13 residues. CDR3 residues: CSVLREGGGEQYF. The CDR3, as DNA: TGCAGCGTTCTACGTGAGGGGGGCGGAGAGCAGTACTTC.

J is TRBJ2-3 and V is TRBV5-1; perhaps TRBD1 as D (6 bases). With 4 bases removed from V and 5 bases from J, the gap between germline ends came to 14 bases. Germline CDR1 reads SGHRS; CDR2 reads YFSETQ. CDR3 length equals 14 residues. The CDR3 here is CASSQDSLGDTQYF. CDR3 nucleotides: TGCGCCAGCAGCCAGGACAGCCTTGGAGATACGCAGTATTTT. Looking up the rest from reference TRBV5-1 and TRBJ2-3 gives the full variable domain: KAGVTQTPRYLIKTRGQQVTLSCSPISGHRSVSWYQQTPGQGLQFLFEYFSETQRNKGNFPGRFSGRQFSNSRSEMNVSTLELGDSALYLCASSQDSLGDTQYFGPGTRLTVL.

This clonotype occurred a few times. The chain links TRBV7-9 to TRBJ1-5; 7 bases map to TRBD1. This CDR3 is 15 amino acids long. V shed 1 base and J 5 bases; nucleotides not matched to a gene: 5. Per germline, CDR1 SEHNR and CDR2 FQNEAQ (reference sequence). The chain's CDR3 is CASSLGDSNYQPQHF. Here the CDR3 DNA reads TGTGCCAGCAGCTTAGGGGACAGTAATTATCAGCCCCAGCATTTT.

This clonotype was counted ten times or more. The chain couples TRBV25-1 to TRBJ1-3; TRBD1 might be the D (5 bases). From germline, CDR1 is MGHDK and CDR2 SYGVNS. The CDR3 loop spans 17 amino acids. V was pared by 8 bases and J by 9 bases, with 29 bases between. Here the CDR3 DNA reads TGTGCCAGCTCTGGACATCGCAGCGGTCTGCTTCGTGGCACCATATATTTT. Encoded protein: CASSGHRSGLLRGTIYF.

The genes are TRBV11-2 and TRBJ1-3, with no clear D. Trimming stripped 5 bases from V and 4 bases from J, with 15 bases between. Germline CDR1 SGHAT, CDR2 FQNNGV. The CDR3 has 15 residues. CDR3 loop: CASSPLQAAGNTIYF. As DNA, the CDR3 is TGTGCCAGCAGCCCACTCCAGGCAGCCGGAAACACCATATATTTT.

This clonotype was found many times. The CDR3 region is CAGGQGQNTGELFF. CDR3 DNA sequence: TGTGCCGGTGGACAGGGCCAGAACACCGGGGAGCTGTTTTTT. The genes are TRBV6-1 and TRBJ2-2; 8 nucleotides align to TRBD1. This CDR3 spans 14 amino acids. Germline values: CDR1 MNHNS, CDR2 SASEGT. V lost 11 bases to trimming and J lost 1 base; unmatched junction nucleotides: 6.

This rearrangement joins TRBV30 to TRBJ2-1, with 13 nucleotides matching TRBD2. Germline V lookup: CDR1 GTSNPN, CDR2 SVGIG (reference sequence). This CDR3 region has 12 residues. V gave up 5 bases and J gave up 9 bases; unmatched junction bases: 1. The CDR3 nucleotides are TGTGCCTGGGGACTAGCGGGAGTTGAGCAGTTCTTC. Its translation is CAWGLAGVEQFF. Looking up the rest from reference TRBV30 and TRBJ2-1 gives the full variable domain: SQTIHQWPATLVQPVGSPLSLECTVEGTSNPNLYWYRQAAGRGLQLLFYSVGIGQISSEVPQNLSASRPQDRQFILSSKKLLLSDSGFYLCAWGLAGVEQFFGPGTRLTVL.

At least ten counts were recorded for this clonotype. The chain is built from TRBV6-5 and TRBJ2-7, with D unresolved. Germline CDR1 and CDR2: MNHEY and SVGAGI. Trimming cost V 0 bases and J 0 bases, with 12 bases left between them. The CDR3 covers 16 residues. CDR3 region: CASSYSGGFSSYEQYF. The CDR3 DNA reads as TGTGCCAGCAGTTACTCGGGCGGTTTTAGCTCCTACGAGCAGTACTTC.

This clonotype was detected a few times. The chain recombines TRBV6-1 with TRBJ1-1, with a possible D match to TRBD1 (5 bases). The CDR3 runs 13 residues. Germline V gene lookup returns CDR1 MNHNS and CDR2 SASEGT. V lost 1 base and J lost 4, with 7 bases in between. CDR3 residues: CASSEVGGTEAFF. The CDR3 DNA follows: TGTGCCAGCAGTGAAGTGGGGGGCACTGAAGCTTTCTTT.

The chain links TRBV29-1 to TRBJ2-7, with TRBD1 matching 8 bases. The V gene's germline CDR1 is SQVTM and CDR2 ANQGSEA. Trimming removed 6 bases from V and 0 bases from J; junction bases left unmatched: 1. The CDR3 spans 12 residues. CDR3 in DNA: TGCAGCGTAGACAGGGGCTCCTACGAGCAGTACTTC. Protein product: CSVDRGSYEQYF.

In its sample, this clonotype was seen many times. The rearrangement links TRBV29-1 to TRBJ2-4, with 12 bases aligning to TRBD2. J lost 10 bases, V lost 1 base, and 5 bases had no gene match. The germline V gene encodes CDR1 SQVTM and CDR2 ANQGSEA. The CDR3 length is 14 residues. The CDR3 sequence: CSVEATSGSRIQYF. CDR3 bases: TGCAGCGTTGAAGCGACTAGCGGGAGCCGAATTCAGTACTTC.

There are a few counts of this clonotype. This chain joins TRBV12-3 or TRBV12-4 and TRBJ2-2, with TRBD1 identical over 8 bases. The CDR3 has 15 residues. J gave up 5 bases and V 2 bases, and 4 bases lay outside the gene matches. CDR3 amino acids: CASSLIGTGTGELFF. CDR3 DNA sequence: TGTGCCAGCAGTTTAATTGGGACAGGTACCGGGGAGCTGTTTTTT.

The V gene is TRBV6-5, the J gene TRBJ2-2; D might be TRBD2 (6 bases). V lost 8 bases to trimming and J lost 2 bases, with 21 bases between them. The CDR3 totals 17 residues. In germline, CDR1 is MNHEY, CDR2 SVGAGI. The CDR3 DNA sequence: TGTGCCAGCGTTAGGGTGGAGGGCCGTGATAACACCGGGGAGCTGTTTTTT. Its protein is CASVRVEGRDNTGELFF.

In the case of this clonotype: A read error may be the cause here, since a much bigger clone is one base away. This chain joins TRBV6-1 and TRBJ1-6; D ambiguous. V lost 9 bases and J 4 bases, leaving 16 bases between the germline ends. This CDR3 comprises 15 residues. CDR1 is MNHNS and CDR2 is SASEGT in the germline V gene. DNA for the CDR3: TGTGCCAGTAATAGTAGAACCCATTATAATTCACCCCTCCACTTT. Translated, it gives CASNSRTHYNSPLHF.

This clonotype appeared a few times. V usage is TRBV5-6 and J usage is TRBJ1-5; possible D gene TRBD1, 5 bases. The CDR3 loop spans 13 amino acids. With 6 bases removed from V and 11 bases from J, the gap between germline ends came to 18 bases. Germline V gene lookup returns CDR1 SGHDT and CDR2 YYEEEE. CDR3 bases: TGTGCCAGCATGAGGGACCGGTCGGGGGCCCAGCATTTT. Residues: CASMRDRSGAQHF.

This clonotype was counted at least ten times. V gene TRBV29-1 combines with J gene TRBJ1-1; D perhaps matches TRBD1 (5 bases). This CDR3 is built from 13 residues. CDR1 is SQVTM, CDR2 ANQGSEA, per germline. The CDR3 DNA is TGCAGTTCGAGGAAGGGGTTGAACACTGAAGCTTTCTTT. Translating it yields CSSRKGLNTEAFF.

This sequence joins TRBV18 and TRBJ1-1; perhaps TRBD1 as D (5 bases). In germline, CDR1 is KGHSH, CDR2 LQKENI. The V gene lost 8 bases and the J gene lost 6 bases, with 16 bases spanning the gap. This CDR3 is 13 amino acids long. The CDR3 DNA follows: TGTGCCAGCGGCCGGCAGGGCAGACCTGAAGCTTTCTTT. It yields the protein CASGRQGRPEAFF.

The J gene is TRBJ1-6, the V gene TRBV20-1; D unclear. V lost 3 bases and J 8 bases, leaving 17 bases between the germline ends. The CDR3 has 15 amino acids. CDR1 and CDR2 from the germline V gene are DFQATT and SNEGSKA (reference sequence). The CDR3 here is CSASPQSGYDSPLHF. The DNA of the CDR3 is TGCAGTGCTAGTCCGCAGTCGGGGTACGATTCACCCCTCCACTTT.

This clonotype was detected ten times or more. The chain uses TRBV6-1 and TRBJ2-2; D is undetermined. Germline V lookup: CDR1 MNHNS, CDR2 SASEGT. The CDR3 consists of 14 residues. The germline V and J ends were trimmed by 6 bases and 6 bases, with 14 bases remaining between them. DNA of the CDR3: TGTGCCAGCAGCCCGAAACTGTTGGCCGGGGAGCTGTTTTTT. Translated, it gives CASSPKLLAGELFF.

The rearrangement uses TRBV14 and TRBJ1-6; 10 bases are shared with TRBD1. With V trimmed by 8 bases and J by 9 bases, 10 bases remained unmatched. The CDR3 has 15 amino acids. The germline gives CDR1 SGHDN, CDR2 FVKESK. CDR3 sequence reads: CASGAEGTGVSPLHF. Written as DNA, the CDR3 is TGTGCCAGCGGAGCCGAGGGGACAGGGGTTTCACCCCTCCACTTT. The full variable domain, in which reference TRBV14 and TRBJ1-6 provide the parts outside the CDR3, is EAGVTQFPSHSVIEKGQTVTLRCDPISGHDNLYWYRRVMGKEIKFLLHFVKESKQDESGMPNNRFLAERTGGTYSTLKVQPAELEDSGVYFCASGAEGTGVSPLHFGNGTRLTVT.

This clonotype came up many times. The chain carries TRBV7-8 and TRBJ2-3; D gene unclear. Germline V gives CDR1 SGHVS, CDR2 FQNEAQ. This CDR3 contains 14 residues. The V end lost 1 base, the J end lost 6 bases, and 11 bases lay between the germline ends. The CDR3 reads CASSLDVAEDTQYF. In DNA, the CDR3 is TGTGCCAGCAGCTTAGATGTAGCCGAGGATACGCAGTATTTT.

The sample holds many counts of this clonotype. The rearrangement uses TRBV10-3 and TRBJ2-7; D gene unclear. V lost 3 bases, J lost 3 bases, and 9 bases lay in between. The CDR3 has 13 residues. Germline-derived CDR1 and CDR2 are ENHRY and SYGVKD. CDR3 sequence reads: CAISEGILYEQYV. CDR3 DNA sequence: TGTGCCATCAGTGAAGGGATCCTCTACGAGCAGTACGTC.